Below, 6 T cell receptor beta chains from the same sample are listed, as sequenced in a study of T-cell reconstitution after alpha-beta-depleted transplantation in children. A TCRbeta library incorporating unique molecular identifiers was prepared. TCRdb reanalysed the PCR reads using MiXCR and keeps one entry per CDR3 protein. The sample lists a few hundred thousand distinct CDR3 sequences, around 13% occurring once. The sample here was PBMCs, mostly from graft donor cells, taken 360 days after TCRalphabeta/CD19-depleted stem cell transplant. The receptor source for this set is a male patient younger than 18 who had a stem cell transplant for acute myeloid leukemia, so the T cells may come from the graft donor.

This clonotype was seen only a few times. The J gene is TRBJ2-5, the V gene TRBV3-1, with unresolved D. V lost 0 bases and J lost 3, with 17 bases in between. The CDR3 is made up of 17 amino acids. The germline CDR1 and CDR2 sequences are LGHDT and YNNKEL (reference sequence). Here the CDR3 reads CASSQDIWSDIKETQYF. The CDR3 coding sequence is TGTGCCAGCAGCCAAGATATTTGGTCAGACATTAAAGAGACCCAGTACTTC.

The chain recombines TRBV7-6 with TRBJ2-1; D might be TRBD2 (5 bases). CDR1 is SGHVS, CDR2 FNYEAQ, per germline. V was trimmed by 2 bases and J by 6 bases, leaving 11 bases between them. This CDR3 has 14 amino acids. The chain's CDR3 is CASSLWFGINEQFF. The CDR3, as DNA: TGTGCCAGCAGCTTATGGTTCGGGATCAATGAGCAGTTCTTC.

This clonotype was found a few times. The genes are TRBV29-1 and TRBJ2-7; D unclear. The CDR3 runs 11 residues. CDR1 and CDR2 (germline): SQVTM, ANQGSEA. With 3 bases removed from V and 4 bases from J, the gap between germline ends came to 7 bases. The CDR3 here is CSVDDTYEQYF. The CDR3 bases are TGCAGCGTTGACGACACGTACGAGCAGTACTTC.

This clonotype was counted between two and nine times. The chain links TRBV21-1 to TRBJ2-7. TRBV21-1 is designated a pseudogene. The CDR3 runs 11 residues. The CDR3 here is CASSNRNEQYF. In DNA, the CDR3 is TGTGCCAGCAGCAATAGGAACGAGCAGTACTTC.

There are many counts of this clonotype. The gene calls are TRBV11-2 and TRBJ1-2; D is unclear. V dropped 3 bases and J dropped 3 bases, with 8 bases sitting between them. Germline CDR1 is SGHAT and CDR2 is FQNNGV. The CDR3 spans 13 residues. CDR3 sequence: CASSFTTDYGYTF. CDR3 DNA: TGTGCCAGCAGCTTTACTACTGACTATGGCTACACCTTC.

The gene calls are TRBV12-3 or TRBV12-4 and TRBJ2-1; TRBD2 might be the D (6 bases). This CDR3 comprises 15 residues. With 7 bases removed from V and 6 bases from J, the gap between germline ends came to 19 bases. Here the CDR3 reads CASKPPGRDGNEQFF. The CDR3 DNA is TGTGCCAGCAAGCCCCCTGGGCGGGACGGCAATGAGCAGTTCTTC.